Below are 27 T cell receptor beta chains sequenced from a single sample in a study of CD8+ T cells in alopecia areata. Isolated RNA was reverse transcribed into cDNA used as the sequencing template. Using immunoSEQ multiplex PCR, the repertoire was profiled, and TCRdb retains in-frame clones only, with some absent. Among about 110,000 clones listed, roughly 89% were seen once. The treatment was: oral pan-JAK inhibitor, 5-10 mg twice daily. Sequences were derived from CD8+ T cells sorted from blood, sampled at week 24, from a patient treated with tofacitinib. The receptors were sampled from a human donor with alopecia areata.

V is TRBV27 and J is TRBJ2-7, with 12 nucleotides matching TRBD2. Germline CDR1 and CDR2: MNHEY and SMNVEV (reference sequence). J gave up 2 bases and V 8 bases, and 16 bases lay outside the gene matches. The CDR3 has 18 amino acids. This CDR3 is CASSSTGTSGGQAYEQYF. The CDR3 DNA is TGTGCCAGCTCCTCCACGGGTACTAGCGGGGGGCAAGCCTACGAGCAGTACTTC.

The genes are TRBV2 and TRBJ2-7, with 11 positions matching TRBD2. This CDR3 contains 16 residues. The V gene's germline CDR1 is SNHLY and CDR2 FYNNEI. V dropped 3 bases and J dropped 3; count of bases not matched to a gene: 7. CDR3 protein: CASSEGTSGIFYEQYF. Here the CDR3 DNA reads TGTGCCAGCAGTGAGGGGACTAGCGGTATTTTCTACGAGCAGTACTTC.

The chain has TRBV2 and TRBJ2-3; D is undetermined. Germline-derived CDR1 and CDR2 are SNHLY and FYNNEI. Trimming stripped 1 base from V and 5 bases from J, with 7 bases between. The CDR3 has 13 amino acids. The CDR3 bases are TGTGCCAGCAGTGAAGGAGCTAAAGATACGCAGTATTTT. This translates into CASSEGAKDTQYF.

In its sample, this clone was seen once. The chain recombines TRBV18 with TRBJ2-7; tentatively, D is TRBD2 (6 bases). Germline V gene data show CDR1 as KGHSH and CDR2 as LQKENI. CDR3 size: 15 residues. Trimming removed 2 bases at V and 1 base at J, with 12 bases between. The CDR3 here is CASSPSGGRSYEQYF. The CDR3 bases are TGTGCCAGCTCACCATCTGGGGGGAGATCCTACGAGCAGTACTTC.

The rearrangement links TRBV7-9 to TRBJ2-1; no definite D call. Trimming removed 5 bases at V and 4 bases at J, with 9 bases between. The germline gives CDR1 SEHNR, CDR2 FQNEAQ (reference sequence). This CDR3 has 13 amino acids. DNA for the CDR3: TGTGCCAGCAGCCAACAAGGATACAATGAGCAGTTCTTC. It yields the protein CASSQQGYNEQFF.

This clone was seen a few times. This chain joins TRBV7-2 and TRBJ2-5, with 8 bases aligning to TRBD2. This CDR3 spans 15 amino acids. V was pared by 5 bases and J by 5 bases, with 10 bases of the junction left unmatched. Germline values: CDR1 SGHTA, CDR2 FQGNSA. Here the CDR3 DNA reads TGTGCCAGCAGCCCCTTTGACGGGGGGGTGGAGACCCAGTACTTC. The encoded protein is CASSPFDGGVETQYF. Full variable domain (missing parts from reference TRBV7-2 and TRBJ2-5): GAGVSQSPSNKVTEKGKDVELRCDPISGHTALYWYRQSLGQGLEFLIYFQGNSAPDKSGLPSDRFSAERTGGSVSTLTIQRTQQEDSAVYLCASSPFDGGVETQYFGPGTRLLVL.

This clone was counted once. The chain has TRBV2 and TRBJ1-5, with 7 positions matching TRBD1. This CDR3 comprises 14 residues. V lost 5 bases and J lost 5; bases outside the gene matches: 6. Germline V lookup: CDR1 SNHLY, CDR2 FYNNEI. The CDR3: CASSPFTGDQPQHF. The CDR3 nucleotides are TGTGCCAGCAGTCCCTTCACAGGGGATCAGCCCCAGCATTTT.

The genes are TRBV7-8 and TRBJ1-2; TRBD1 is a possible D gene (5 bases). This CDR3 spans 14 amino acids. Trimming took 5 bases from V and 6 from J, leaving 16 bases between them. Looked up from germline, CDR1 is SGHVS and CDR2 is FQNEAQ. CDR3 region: CASSPREGEDGYTF. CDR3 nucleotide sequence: TGTGCCAGCAGCCCGCGCGAAGGGGAGGATGGCTACACCTTC.

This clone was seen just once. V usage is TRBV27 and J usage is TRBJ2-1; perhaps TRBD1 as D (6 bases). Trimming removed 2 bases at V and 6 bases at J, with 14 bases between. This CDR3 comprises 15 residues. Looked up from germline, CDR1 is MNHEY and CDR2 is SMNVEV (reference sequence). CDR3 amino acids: CASSLGTGRVNEQFF. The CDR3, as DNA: TGTGCCAGCAGTTTAGGTACAGGGCGAGTCAATGAGCAGTTCTTC.

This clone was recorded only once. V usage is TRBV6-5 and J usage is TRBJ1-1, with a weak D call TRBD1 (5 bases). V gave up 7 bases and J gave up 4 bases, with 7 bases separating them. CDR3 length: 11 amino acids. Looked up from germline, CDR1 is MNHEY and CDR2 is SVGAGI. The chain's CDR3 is CASTGGTEAFF. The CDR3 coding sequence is TGTGCCAGCACGGGGGGCACTGAAGCTTTCTTT.

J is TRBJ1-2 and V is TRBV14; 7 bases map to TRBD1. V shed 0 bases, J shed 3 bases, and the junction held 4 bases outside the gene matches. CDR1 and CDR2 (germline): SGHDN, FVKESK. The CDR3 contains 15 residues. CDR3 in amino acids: CASSQDPRGDYGYTF. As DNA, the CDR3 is TGTGCCAGCAGCCAAGACCCCAGGGGGGACTATGGCTACACCTTC.

Here the CDR3 reads CAWSKGTGELFF. CDR3 sequence (DNA): TGTGCCTGGAGTAAGGGCACCGGGGAGCTGTTTTTT. The chain has TRBV30 and TRBJ2-2; D ambiguous. Trimming stripped 2 bases from V and 4 bases from J, with 5 bases between. CDR3 length: 12 amino acids. Germline V gene sequence: CDR1 GTSNPN, CDR2 SVGIG (reference sequence).

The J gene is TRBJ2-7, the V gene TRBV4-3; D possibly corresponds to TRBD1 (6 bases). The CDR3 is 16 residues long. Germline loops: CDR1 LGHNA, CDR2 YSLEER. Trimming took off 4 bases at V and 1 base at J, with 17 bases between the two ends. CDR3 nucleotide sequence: TGCGCCAGCAGCCTAGACAGGACCGCGCAATCCTACGAGCAGTACTTC. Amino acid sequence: CASSLDRTAQSYEQYF.

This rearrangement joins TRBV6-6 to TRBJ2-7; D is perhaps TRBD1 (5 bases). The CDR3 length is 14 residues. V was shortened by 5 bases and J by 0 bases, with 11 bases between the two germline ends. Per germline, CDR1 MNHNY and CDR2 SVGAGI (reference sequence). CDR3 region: CASSPEQGSYEQYF. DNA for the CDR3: TGTGCCAGCAGTCCCGAGCAGGGCTCCTACGAGCAGTACTTC.

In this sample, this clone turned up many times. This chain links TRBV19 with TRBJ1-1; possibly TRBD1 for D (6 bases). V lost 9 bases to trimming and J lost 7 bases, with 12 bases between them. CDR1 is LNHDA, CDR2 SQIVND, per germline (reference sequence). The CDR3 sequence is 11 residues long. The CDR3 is CASLLGGEAFF. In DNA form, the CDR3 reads TGTGCCAGCCTCTTAGGGGGTGAAGCTTTCTTT.

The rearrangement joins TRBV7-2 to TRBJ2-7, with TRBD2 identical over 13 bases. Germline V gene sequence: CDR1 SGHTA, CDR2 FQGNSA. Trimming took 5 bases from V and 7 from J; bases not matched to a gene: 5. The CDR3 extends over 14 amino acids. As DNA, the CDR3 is TGTGCCAGCAGCCGACTAGCGGGGGGACGGGAGCAGTACTTC. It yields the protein CASSRLAGGREQYF.

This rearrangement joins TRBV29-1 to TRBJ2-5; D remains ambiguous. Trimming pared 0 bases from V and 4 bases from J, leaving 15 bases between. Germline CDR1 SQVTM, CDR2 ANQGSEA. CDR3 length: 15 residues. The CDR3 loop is CSVEDEQLPTETQYF. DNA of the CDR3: TGCAGCGTTGAAGATGAACAGCTGCCAACAGAGACCCAGTACTTC.

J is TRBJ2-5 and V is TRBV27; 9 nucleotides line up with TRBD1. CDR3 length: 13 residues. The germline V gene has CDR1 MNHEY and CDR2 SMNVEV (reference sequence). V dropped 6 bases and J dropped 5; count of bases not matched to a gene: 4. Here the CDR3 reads CASRQGAWETQYF. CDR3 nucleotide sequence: TGTGCCAGCAGACAGGGGGCGTGGGAGACCCAGTACTTC.

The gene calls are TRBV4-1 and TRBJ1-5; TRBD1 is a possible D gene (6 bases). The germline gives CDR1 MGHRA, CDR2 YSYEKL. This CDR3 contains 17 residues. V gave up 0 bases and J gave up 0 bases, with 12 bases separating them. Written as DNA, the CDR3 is TGCGCCAGCAGCCAAGAATGGGGGGCTTCTAGCAATCAGCCCCAGCATTTT. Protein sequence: CASSQEWGASSNQPQHF.

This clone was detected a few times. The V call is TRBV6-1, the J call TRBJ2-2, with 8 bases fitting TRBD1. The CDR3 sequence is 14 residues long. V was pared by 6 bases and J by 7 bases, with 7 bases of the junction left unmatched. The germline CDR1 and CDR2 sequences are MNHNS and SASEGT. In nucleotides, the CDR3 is TGTGCCAGCAGCCCGACAGGGGTCGGCGGGGAGCTGTTTTTT. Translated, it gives CASSPTGVGGELFF.

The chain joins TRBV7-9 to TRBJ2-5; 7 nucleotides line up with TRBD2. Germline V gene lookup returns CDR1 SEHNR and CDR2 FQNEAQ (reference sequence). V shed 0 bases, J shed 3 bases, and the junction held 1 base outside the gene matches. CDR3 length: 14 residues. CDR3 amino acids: CASSLAGGKETQYF. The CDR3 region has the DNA TGTGCCAGCAGCTTAGCGGGGGGGAAAGAGACCCAGTACTTC.

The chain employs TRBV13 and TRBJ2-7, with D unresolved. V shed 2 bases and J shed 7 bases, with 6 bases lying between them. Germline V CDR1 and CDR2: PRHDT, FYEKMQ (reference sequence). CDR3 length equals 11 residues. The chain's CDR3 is CASSLSGEQYF. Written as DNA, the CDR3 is TGTGCCAGCAGCTTATCCGGGGAGCAGTACTTC.

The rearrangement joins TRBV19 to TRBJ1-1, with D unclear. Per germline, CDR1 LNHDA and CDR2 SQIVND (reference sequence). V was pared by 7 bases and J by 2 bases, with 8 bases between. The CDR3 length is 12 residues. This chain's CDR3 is CASIAGNTEAFF. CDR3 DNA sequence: TGTGCCAGTATCGCAGGTAACACTGAAGCTTTCTTT. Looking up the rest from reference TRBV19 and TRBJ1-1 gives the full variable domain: DGGITQSPKYLFRKEGQNVTLSCEQNLNHDAMYWYRQDPGQGLRLIYYSQIVNDFQKGDIAEGYSVSREKKESFPLTVTSAQKNPTAFYLCASIAGNTEAFFGQGTRLTVV.

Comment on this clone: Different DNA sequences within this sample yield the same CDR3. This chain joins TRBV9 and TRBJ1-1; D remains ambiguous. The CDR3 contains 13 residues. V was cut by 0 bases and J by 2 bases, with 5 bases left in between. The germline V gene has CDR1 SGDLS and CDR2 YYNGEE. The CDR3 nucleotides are TGTGCCAGCAGCGTAGGGAGTAACACTGAAGCTTTCTTT. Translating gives CASSVGSNTEAFF.

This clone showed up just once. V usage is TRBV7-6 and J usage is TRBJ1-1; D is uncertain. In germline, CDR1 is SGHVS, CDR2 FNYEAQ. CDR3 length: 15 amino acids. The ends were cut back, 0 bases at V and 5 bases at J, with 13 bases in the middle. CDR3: CASSLAPESTTEAFF. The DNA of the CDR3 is TGTGCCAGCAGCTTAGCGCCGGAAAGTACGACTGAAGCTTTCTTT. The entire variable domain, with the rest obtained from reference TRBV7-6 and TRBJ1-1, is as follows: GAGVSQSPRYKVTKRGQDVALRCDPISGHVSLYWYRQALGQGPEFLTYFNYEAQQDKSGLPNDRFSAERPEGSISTLTIQRTEQRDSAMYRCASSLAPESTTEAFFGQGTRLTVV.

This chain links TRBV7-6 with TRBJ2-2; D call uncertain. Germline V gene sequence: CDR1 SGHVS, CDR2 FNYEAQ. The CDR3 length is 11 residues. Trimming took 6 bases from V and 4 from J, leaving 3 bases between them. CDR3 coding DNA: TGTGCCAGCAGGGGCACCGGGGAGCTGTTTTTT. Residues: CASRGTGELFF.

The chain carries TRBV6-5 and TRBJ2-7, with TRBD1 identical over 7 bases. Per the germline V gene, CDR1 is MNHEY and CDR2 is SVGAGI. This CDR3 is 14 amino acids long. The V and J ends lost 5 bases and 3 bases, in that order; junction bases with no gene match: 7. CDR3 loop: CASSPDRVDYEQYF. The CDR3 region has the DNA TGTGCCAGCAGTCCCGACAGGGTAGACTACGAGCAGTACTTC.